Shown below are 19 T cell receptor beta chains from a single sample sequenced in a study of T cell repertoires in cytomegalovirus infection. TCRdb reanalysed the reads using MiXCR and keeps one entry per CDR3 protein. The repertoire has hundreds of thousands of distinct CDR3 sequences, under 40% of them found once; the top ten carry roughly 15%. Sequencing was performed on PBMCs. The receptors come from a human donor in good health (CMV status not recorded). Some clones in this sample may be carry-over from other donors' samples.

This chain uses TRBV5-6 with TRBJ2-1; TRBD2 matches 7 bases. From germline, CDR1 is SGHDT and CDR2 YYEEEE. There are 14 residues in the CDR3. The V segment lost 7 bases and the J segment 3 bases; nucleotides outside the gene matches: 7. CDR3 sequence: CASSGGGVYNEQFF. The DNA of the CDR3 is TGTGCCAGCTCGGGTGGGGGGGTCTACAATGAGCAGTTCTTC.

CDR3 sequence (DNA): TGTGCCAGCAAGGGGGGGGCGGGGGCGCTGAACACTGAAGCTTTCTTT. It yields the protein CASKGGAGALNTEAFF. The chain uses TRBV2 and TRBJ1-1, with D possibly TRBD1 on 6 matching bases. The ends were cut back, 7 bases at V and 0 bases at J, with 18 bases in the middle. CDR1 and CDR2 (germline): SNHLY, FYNNEI. This CDR3 has 16 amino acids.

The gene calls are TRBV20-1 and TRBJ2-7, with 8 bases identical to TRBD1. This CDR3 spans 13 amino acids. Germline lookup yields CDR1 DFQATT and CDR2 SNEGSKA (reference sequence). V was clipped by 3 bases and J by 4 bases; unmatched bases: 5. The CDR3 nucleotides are TGCAGTGCTAGGAGCCGACAGGGGTACGAGCAGTACTTC. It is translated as CSARSRQGYEQYF.

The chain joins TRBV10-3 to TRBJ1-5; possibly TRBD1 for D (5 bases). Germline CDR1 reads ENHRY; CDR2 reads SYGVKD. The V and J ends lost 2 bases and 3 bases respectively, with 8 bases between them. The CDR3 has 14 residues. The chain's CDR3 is CAISEGGYNQPQHF. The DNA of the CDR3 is TGTGCCATCAGTGAGGGGGGGTACAATCAGCCCCAGCATTTT.

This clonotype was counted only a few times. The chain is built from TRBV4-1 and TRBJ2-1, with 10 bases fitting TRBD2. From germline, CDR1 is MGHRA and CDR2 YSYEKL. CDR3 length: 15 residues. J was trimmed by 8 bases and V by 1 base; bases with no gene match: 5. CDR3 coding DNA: TGCGCCAGCAGCCAAGGGAGCGGGGGGGCCCATGAGCAGTTCTTC. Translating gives CASSQGSGGAHEQFF.

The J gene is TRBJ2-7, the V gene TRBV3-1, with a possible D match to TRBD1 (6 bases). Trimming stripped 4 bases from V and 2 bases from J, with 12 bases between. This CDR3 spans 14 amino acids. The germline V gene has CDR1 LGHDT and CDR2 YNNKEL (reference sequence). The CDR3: CASSPRTDAYEQYF. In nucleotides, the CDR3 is TGTGCCAGCAGCCCGCGGACAGATGCCTACGAGCAGTACTTC.

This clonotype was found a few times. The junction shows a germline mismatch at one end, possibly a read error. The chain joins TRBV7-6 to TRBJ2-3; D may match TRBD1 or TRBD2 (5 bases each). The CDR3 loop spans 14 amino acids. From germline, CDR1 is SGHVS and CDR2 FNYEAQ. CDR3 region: CASSFRGVGDTQYF. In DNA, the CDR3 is TGTGCTAGCAGCTTCAGAGGGGTCGGTGATACGCAGTATTTT.

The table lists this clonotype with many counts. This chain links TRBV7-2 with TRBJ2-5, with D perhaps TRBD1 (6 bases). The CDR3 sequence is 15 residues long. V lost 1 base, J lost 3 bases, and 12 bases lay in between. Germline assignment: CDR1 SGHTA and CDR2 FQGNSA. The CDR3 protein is CASSLDGAGEETQYF. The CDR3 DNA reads TGTGCCAGCAGCTTAGATGGAGCAGGGGAAGAGACCCAGTACTTC.

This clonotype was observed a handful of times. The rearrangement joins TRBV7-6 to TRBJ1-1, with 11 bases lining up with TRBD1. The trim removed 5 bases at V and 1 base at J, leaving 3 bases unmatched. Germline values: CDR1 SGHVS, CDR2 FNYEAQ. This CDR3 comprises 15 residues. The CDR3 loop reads CASSTGTGGNTEAFF. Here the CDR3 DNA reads TGTGCCAGCAGCACGGGGACAGGGGGGAACACTGAAGCTTTCTTT.

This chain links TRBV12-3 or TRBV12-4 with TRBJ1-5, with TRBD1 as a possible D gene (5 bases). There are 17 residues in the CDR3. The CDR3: CVSSLYMGEFSNQPQHF. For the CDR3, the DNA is TGTGTTAGCAGTTTATATATGGGGGAATTTAGCAATCAGCCCCAGCATTTT.

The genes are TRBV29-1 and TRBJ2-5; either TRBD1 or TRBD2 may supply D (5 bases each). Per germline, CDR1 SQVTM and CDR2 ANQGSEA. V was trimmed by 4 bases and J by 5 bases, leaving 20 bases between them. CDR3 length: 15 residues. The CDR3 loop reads CSVVGVEVGGETQYF. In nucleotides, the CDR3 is TGCAGCGTTGTGGGGGTTGAGGTCGGAGGCGAGACCCAGTACTTC.

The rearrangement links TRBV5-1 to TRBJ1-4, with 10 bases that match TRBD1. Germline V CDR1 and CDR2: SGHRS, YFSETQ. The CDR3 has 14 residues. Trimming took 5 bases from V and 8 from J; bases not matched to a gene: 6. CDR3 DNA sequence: TGCGCCAGCAGACGGGGGACAGGGGAGGAAAAACTGTTTTTT. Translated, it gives CASRRGTGEEKLFF.

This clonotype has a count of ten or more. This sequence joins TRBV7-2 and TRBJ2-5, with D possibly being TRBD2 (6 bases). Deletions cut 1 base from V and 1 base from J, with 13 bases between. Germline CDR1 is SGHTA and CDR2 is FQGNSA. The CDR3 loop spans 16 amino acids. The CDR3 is CASSLGTRRGQETQYF. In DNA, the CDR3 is TGTGCCAGCAGCTTAGGAACTAGGAGGGGCCAAGAGACCCAGTACTTC.

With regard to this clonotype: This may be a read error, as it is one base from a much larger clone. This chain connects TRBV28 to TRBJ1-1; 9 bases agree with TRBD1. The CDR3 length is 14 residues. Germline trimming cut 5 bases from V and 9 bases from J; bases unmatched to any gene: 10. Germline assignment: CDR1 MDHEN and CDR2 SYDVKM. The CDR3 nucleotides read TGTGCCAGCAGTAAACGGACAGGGGTTACTAAAGCTTTCTTT. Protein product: CASSKRTGVTKAFF.

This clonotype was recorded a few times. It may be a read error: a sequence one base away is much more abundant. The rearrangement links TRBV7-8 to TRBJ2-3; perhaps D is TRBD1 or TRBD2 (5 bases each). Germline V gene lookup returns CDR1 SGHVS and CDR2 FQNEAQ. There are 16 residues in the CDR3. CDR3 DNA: TGTGCCAGCATCTTAGGTCGCCTTTGGGGGACAGATACGCAGTATTTT. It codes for CASILGRLWGTDTQYF.

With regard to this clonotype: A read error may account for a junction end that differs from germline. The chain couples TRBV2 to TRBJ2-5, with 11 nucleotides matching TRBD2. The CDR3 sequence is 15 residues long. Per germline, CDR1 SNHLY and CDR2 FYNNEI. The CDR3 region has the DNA TGTGCCAGCAGTACCCGAGGGACTAGCGGCGAGACCCACTACTTC. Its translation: CASSTRGTSGETHYF.

CDR3 nucleotides: TGTGCCAGCAGGAGAGAGGGAAGAGAGACCCAGTACTTC. Translating gives CASRREGRETQYF. This chain joins TRBV6-6 and TRBJ2-5; TRBD2 is a possible D gene (5 bases). Per germline, CDR1 MNHNY and CDR2 SVGAGI (reference sequence). Trimming removed 6 bases from V and 4 bases from J, with 12 bases in between. The CDR3 is 13 residues long.

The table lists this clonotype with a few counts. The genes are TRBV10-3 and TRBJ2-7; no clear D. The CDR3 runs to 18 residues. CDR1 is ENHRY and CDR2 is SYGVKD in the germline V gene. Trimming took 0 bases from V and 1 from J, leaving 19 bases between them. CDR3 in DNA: TGTGCCATCAGTGAGTCGATGGTCTCCGGACCGAAATCCTACGAGCAGTACTTC. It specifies CAISESMVSGPKSYEQYF.

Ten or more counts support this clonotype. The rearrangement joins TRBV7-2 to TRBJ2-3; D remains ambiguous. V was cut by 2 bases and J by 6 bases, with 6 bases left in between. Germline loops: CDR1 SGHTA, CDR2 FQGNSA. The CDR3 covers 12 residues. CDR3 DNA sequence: TGTGCCAGCAGCTTATTCAGGGATACGCAGTATTTT. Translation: CASSLFRDTQYF. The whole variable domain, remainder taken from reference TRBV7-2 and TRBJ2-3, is GAGVSQSPSNKVTEKGKDVELRCDPISGHTALYWYRQSLGQGLEFLIYFQGNSAPDKSGLPSDRFSAERTGGSVSTLTIQRTQQEDSAVYLCASSLFRDTQYFGPGTRLTVL.